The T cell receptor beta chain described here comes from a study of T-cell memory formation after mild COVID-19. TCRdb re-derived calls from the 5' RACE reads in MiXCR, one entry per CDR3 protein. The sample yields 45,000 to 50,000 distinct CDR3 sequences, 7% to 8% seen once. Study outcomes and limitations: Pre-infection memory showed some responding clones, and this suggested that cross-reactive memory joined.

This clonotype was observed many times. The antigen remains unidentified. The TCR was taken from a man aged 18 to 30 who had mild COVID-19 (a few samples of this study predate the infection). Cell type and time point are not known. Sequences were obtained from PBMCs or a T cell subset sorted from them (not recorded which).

The chain's CDR3 is CASSLGGLLLNTEAFF. CDR3 in DNA: TGTGCCAGCAGCTTAGGAGGACTCCTCTTGAACACTGAAGCTTTCTTT. The rearrangement uses TRBV7-2 and TRBJ1-1; D unresolved. Trimming removed 1 base at V and 0 bases at J, with 12 bases between. Per germline, CDR1 SGHTA and CDR2 FQGNSA. CDR3 length: 16 residues.